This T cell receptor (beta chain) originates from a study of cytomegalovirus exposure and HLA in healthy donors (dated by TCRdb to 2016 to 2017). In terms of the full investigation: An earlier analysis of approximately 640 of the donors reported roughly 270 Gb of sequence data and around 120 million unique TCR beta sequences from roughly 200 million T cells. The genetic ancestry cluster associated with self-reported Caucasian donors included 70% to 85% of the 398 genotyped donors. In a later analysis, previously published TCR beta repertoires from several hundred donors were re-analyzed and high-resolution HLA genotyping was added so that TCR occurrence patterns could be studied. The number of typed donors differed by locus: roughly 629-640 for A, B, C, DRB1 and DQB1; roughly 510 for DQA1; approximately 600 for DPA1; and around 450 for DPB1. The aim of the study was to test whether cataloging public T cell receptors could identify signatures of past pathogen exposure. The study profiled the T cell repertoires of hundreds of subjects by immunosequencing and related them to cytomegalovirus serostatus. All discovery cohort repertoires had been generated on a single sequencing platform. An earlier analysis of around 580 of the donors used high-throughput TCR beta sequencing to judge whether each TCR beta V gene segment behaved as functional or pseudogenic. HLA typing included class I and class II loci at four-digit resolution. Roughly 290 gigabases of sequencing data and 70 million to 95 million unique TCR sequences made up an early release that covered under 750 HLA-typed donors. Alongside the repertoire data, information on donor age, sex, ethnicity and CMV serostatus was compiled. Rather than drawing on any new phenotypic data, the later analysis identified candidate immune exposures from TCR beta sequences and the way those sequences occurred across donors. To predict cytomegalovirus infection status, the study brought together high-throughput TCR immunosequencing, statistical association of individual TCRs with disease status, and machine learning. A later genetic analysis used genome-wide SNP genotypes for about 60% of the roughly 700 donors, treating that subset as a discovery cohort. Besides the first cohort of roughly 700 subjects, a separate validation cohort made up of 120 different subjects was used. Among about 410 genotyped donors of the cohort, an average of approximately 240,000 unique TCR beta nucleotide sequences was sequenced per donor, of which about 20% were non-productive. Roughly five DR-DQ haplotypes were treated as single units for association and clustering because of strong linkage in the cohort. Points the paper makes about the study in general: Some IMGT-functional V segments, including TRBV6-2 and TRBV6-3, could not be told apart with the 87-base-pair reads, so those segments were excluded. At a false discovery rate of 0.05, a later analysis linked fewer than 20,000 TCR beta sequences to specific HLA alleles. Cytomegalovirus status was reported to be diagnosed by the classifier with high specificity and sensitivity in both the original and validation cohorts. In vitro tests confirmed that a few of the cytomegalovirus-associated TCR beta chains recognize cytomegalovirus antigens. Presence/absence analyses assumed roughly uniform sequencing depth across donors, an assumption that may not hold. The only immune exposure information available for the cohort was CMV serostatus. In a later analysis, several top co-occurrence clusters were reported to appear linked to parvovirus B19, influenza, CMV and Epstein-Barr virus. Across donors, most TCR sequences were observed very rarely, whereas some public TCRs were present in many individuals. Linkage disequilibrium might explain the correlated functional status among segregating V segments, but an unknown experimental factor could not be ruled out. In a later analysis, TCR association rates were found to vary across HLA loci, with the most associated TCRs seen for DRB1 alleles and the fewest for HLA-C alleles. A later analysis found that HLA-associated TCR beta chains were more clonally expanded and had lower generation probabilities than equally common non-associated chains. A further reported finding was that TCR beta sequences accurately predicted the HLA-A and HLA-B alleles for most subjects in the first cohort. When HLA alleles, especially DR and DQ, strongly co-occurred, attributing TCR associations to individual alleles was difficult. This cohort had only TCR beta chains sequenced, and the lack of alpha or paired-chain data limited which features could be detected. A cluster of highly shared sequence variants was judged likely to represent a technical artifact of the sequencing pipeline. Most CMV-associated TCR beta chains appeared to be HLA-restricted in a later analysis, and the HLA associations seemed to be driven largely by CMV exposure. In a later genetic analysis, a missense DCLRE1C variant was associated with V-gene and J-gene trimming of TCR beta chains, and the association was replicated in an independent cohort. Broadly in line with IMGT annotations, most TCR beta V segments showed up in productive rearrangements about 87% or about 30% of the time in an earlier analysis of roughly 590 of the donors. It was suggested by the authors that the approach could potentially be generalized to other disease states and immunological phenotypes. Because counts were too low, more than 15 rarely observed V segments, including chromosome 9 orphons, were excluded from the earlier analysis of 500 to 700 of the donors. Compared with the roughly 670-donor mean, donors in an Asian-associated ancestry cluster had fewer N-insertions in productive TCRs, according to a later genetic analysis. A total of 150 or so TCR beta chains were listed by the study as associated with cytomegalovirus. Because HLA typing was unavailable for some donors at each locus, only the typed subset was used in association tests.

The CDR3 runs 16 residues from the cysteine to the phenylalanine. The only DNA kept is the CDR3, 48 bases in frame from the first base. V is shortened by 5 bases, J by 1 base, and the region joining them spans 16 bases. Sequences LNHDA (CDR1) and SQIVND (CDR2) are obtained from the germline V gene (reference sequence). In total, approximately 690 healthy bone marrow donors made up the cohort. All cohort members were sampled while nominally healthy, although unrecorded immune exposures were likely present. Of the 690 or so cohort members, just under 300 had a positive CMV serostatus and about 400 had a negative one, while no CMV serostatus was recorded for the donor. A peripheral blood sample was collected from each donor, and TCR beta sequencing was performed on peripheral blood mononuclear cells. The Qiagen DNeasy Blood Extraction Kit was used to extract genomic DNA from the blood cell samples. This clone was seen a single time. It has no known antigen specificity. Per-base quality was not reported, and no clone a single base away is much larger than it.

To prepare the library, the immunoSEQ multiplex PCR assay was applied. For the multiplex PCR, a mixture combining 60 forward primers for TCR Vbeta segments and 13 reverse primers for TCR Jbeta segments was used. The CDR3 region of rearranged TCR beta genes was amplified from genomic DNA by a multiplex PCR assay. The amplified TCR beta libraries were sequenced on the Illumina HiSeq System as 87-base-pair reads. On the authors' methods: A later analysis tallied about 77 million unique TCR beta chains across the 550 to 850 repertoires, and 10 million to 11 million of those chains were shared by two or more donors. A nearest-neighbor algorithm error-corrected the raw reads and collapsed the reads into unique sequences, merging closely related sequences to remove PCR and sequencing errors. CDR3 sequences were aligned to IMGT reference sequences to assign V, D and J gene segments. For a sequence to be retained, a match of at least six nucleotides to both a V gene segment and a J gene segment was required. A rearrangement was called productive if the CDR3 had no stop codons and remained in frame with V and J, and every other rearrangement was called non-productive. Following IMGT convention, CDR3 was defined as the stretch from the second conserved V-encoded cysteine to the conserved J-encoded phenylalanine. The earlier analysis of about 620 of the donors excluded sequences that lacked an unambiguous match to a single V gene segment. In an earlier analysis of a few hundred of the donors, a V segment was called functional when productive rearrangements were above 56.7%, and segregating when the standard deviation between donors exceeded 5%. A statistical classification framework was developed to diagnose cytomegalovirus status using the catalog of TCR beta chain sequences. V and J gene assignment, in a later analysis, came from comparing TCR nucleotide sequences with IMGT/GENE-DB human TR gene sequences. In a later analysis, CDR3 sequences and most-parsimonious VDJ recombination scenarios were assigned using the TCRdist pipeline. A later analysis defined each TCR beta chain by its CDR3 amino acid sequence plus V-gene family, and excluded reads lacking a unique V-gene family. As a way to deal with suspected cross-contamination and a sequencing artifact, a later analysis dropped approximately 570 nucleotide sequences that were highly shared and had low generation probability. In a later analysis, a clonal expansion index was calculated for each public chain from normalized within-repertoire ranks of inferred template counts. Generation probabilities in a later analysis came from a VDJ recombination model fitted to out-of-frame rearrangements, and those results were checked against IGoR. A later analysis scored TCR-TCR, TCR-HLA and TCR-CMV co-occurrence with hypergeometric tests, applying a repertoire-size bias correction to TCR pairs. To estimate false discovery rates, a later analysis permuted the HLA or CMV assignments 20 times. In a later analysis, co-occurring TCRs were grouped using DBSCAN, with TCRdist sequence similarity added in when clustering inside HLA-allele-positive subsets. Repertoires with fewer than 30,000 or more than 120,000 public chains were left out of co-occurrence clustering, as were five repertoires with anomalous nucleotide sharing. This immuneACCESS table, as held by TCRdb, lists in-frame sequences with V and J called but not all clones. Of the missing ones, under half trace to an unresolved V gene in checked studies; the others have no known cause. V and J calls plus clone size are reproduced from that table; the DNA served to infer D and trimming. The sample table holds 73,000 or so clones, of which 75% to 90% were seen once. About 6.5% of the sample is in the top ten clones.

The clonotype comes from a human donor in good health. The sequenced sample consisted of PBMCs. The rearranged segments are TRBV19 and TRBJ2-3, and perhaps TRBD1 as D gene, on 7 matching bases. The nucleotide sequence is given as TGTGCCAGTAGTCAGGAGGGGGCGAGAGGCACAGATACGCAGTATTTT. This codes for CASSQEGARGTDTQYF.